This TCR beta chain was obtained from a study of Graves' ophthalmopathy and Graves' hyperthyroidism. With 5 bases clipped from V and 2 bases from J, the junction kept 2 bases outside the gene matches. The length of the CDR3 is 12 residues. Germline-derived CDR1 and CDR2 are SQVTM and ANQGSEA. General study results and limits: Most thyroid clonotypes with frequency above 0.001 were detected in blood too.

No ophthalmopathy within 18 months of follow-up signified stable hyperthyroidism. PBMCs came from approximately 9.6 ml of fresh peripheral blood. This clonotype was seen ten or more times. Antigen: not known. From RNA, the CDR3 regions of TCR beta chains were amplified and sequenced. Following a first-round RT-PCR that used HTBI primers, a second-round multiplex PCR was carried out. Using its own MiXCR run on the multiplex PCR reads, TCRdb lists one record per CDR3 protein. The sample lists about 400,000 distinct CDR3 sequences; 15% were seen once. The genes are TRBV29-1 and TRBJ1-2, with 7 bases matching TRBD1. The specimen sequenced was peripheral blood. The clonotype comes from a woman aged 18-30 years with stable Graves' hyperthyroidism. The CDR3 spells CSVPQGNYGYTF. CDR3 DNA: TGCAGCGTTCCACAGGGGAACTATGGCTACACCTTC.